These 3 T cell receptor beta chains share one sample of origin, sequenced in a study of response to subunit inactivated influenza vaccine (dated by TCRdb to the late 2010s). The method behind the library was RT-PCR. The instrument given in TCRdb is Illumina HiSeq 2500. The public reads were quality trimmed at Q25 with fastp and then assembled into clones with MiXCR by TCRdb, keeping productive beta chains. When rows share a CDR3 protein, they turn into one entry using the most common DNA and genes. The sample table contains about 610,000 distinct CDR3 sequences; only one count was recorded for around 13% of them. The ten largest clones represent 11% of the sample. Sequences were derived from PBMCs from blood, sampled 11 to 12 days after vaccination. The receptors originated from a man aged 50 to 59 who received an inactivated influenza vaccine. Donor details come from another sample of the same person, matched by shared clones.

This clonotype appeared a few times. The CDR3 sequence is CASSHRPANTGELFF. The CDR3 nucleotides are TGTGCCAGCAGCCACAGGCCCGCGAACACCGGGGAGCTGTTTTTT. The chain carries TRBV6-1 and TRBJ2-2, with D possibly being TRBD1 (5 bases). Trimming left V 6 bases short and J 0 bases short, with 11 bases between. CDR3 length: 15 residues. Germline V gene lookup returns CDR1 MNHNS and CDR2 SASEGT.

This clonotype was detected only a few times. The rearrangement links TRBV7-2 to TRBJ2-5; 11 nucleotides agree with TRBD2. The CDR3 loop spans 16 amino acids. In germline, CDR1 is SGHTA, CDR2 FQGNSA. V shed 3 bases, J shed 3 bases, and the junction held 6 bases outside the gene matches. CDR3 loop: CASSFFSTSGKETQYF. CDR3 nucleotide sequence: TGTGCCAGCAGCTTTTTCTCGACTAGCGGGAAAGAGACCCAGTACTTC.

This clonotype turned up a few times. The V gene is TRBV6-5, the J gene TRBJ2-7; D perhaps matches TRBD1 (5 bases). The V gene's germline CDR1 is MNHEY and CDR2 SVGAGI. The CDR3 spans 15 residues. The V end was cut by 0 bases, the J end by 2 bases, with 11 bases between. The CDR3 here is CASSYSAQGTYEQYF. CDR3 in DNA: TGTGCCAGCAGTTACTCTGCCCAGGGAACCTACGAGCAGTACTTC.